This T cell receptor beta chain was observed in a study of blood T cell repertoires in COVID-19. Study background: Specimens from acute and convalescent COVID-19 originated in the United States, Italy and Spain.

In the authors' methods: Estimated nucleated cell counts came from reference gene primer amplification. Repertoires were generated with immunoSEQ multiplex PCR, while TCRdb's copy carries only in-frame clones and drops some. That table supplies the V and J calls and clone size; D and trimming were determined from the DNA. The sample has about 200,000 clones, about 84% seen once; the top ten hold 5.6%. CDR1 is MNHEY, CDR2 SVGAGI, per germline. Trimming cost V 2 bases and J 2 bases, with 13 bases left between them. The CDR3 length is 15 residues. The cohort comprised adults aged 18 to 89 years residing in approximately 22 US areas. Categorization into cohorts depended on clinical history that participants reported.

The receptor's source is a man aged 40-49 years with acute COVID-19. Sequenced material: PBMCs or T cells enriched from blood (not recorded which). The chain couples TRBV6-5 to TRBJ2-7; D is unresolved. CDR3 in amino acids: CASSYGQRSPYEQYF. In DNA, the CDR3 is TGTGCCAGCAGTTACGGCCAGCGCAGTCCCTACGAGCAGTACTTC.